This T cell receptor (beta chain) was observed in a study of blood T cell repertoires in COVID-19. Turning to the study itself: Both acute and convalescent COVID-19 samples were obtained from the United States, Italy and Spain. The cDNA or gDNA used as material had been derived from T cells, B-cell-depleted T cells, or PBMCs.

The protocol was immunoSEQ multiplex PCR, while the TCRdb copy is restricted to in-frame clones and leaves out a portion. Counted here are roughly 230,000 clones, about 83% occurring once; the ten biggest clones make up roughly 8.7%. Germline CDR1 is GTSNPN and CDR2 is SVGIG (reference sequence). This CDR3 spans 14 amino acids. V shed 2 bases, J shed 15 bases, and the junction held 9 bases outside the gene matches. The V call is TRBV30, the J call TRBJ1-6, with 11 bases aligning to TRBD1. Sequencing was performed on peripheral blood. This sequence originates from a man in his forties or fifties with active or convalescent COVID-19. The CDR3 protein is CAWSTRDRGNHLHF. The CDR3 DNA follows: TGTGCCTGGAGTACCCGGGACAGGGGGAACCACCTCCACTTT. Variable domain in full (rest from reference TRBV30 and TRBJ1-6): SQTIHQWPATLVQPVGSPLSLECTVEGTSNPNLYWYRQAAGRGLQLLFYSVGIGQISSEVPQNLSASRPQDRQFILSSKKLLLSDSGFYLCAWSTRDRGNHLHFGNGTRLTVT.